These 21 T cell receptor beta chains share one sample of origin, sequenced in a study of CD8 T cells in Susac syndrome. RNA, at about 0.5 to 1 ug, was reverse transcribed with random hexamers. TCRdb analysed the immunoSEQ multiplex PCR reads with MiXCR anew, one entry per CDR3 protein. This table has about 200,000 distinct CDR3 sequences, roughly 95% appearing once. The specimen sequenced was CD4+ T cells from PBMCs. These receptors originate from a human donor with multiple sclerosis.

The V and J genes are TRBV5-1 and TRBJ2-7; D is undetermined. The CDR3 spans 14 residues. Germline V gene sequence: CDR1 SGHRS, CDR2 YFSETQ. Trimming cost V 0 bases and J 1 base, with 8 bases left between them. CDR3 DNA sequence: TGCGCCAGCAGCTTGGATCCGGATTCCTACGAGCAGTACTTC. It is translated as CASSLDPDSYEQYF.

This rearrangement joins TRBV20-1 to TRBJ1-5; D not certain. Between the trimmed V and J ends, which lost 5 bases and 0 bases, there was a span of 14 bases. The germline gives CDR1 DFQATT, CDR2 SNEGSKA (reference sequence). The CDR3 extends over 15 amino acids. This CDR3 reads CSAGDYRLSNQPQHF. In DNA form, the CDR3 reads TGCAGTGCTGGCGACTACAGACTTAGCAATCAGCCCCAGCATTTT.

The J gene is TRBJ1-1, the V gene TRBV30; maybe TRBD1 (6 bases). Germline lookup yields CDR1 GTSNPN and CDR2 SVGIG (reference sequence). V shed 3 bases and J shed 5 bases, with 10 bases lying between them. This CDR3 is 12 amino acids long. The CDR3 protein is CAWRDSGTEAFF. The CDR3, as DNA: TGTGCCTGGAGGGACAGTGGGACTGAAGCTTTCTTT.

This clonotype showed up just once. The chain is built from TRBV12-3 or TRBV12-4 and TRBJ1-2; D is ambiguous. This CDR3 comprises 14 residues. Trimming stripped 4 bases from V and 5 bases from J, with 14 bases between. The CDR3 reads CASSWAEQDYGYTF. The CDR3 coding sequence is TGTGCCAGCAGTTGGGCAGAGCAGGATTATGGCTACACCTTC.

This clonotype was recorded only once. The chain couples TRBV3-1 to TRBJ2-1, with D tentatively TRBD1 (6 bases). V lost 6 bases and J lost 10, with 16 bases in between. Germline CDR1 reads LGHDT; CDR2 reads YNNKEL (reference sequence). CDR3 length: 13 residues. DNA for the CDR3: TGTGCCAGCAGTGCCCCGGGACAAAGGGAGCAGTTCTTC. Encoded protein: CASSAPGQREQFF.

This clonotype was counted a single time. This chain connects TRBV12-5 to TRBJ2-7, with 12 positions matching TRBD2. After removal of 0 bases from V and 4 bases from J, the junction contained 22 bases not matched to a gene. Germline CDR1 LGHNT, CDR2 FRNRAP. The length of the CDR3 is 22 residues. CDR3: CASGLVPNLLAGGHWEVYEQYF. In nucleotides, the CDR3 is TGTGCTAGTGGTTTGGTCCCGAATCTACTAGCGGGGGGCCACTGGGAGGTGTACGAGCAGTACTTC.

The chain is built from TRBV2 and TRBJ2-2; 8 positions agree with TRBD2. Germline CDR1 reads SNHLY; CDR2 reads FYNNEI. CDR3 length: 15 amino acids. J lost 4 bases, V lost 8 bases, and 9 bases had no gene match. The CDR3 DNA reads TGTGCCAGCGGGGGACTAGACAGTCTCACCGGGGAGCTGTTTTTT. This translates into CASGGLDSLTGELFF.

Only one count was recorded for this clonotype. The chain combines TRBV20-1 with TRBJ2-1, with D uncertain. Germline CDR1 DFQATT, CDR2 SNEGSKA (reference sequence). The CDR3 contains 11 residues. V was cut by 5 bases and J by 5 bases, with 7 bases left in between. Here the CDR3 reads CSAATHNEQFF. The CDR3, as DNA: TGCAGTGCTGCCACGCACAATGAGCAGTTCTTC.

The rearrangement links TRBV7-9 to TRBJ2-1; D is possibly TRBD2 (6 bases). Trimming removed 6 bases from V and 9 bases from J, with 6 bases in between. Germline CDR1 SEHNR, CDR2 FQNEAQ (reference sequence). There are 10 residues in the CDR3. The CDR3 loop is CASRGGEQFF. The CDR3 DNA reads TGTGCCAGCAGGGGGGGTGAGCAGTTCTTC. The variable domain in full, with the rest retrieved from reference TRBV7-9 and TRBJ2-1, is DTGVSQNPRHKITKRGQNVTFRCDPISEHNRLYWYRQTLGQGPEFLTYFQNEAQLEKSRLLSDRFSAERPKGSFSTLEIQRTEQGDSAMYLCASRGGEQFFGPGTRLTVL.

The CDR3 nucleotides read TGCAGCGTTGAGAGACAGACGAACACTGAAGCTTTCTTT. Amino acids: CSVERQTNTEAFF. V is TRBV29-1 and J is TRBJ1-1, with TRBD1 as a possible D gene (5 bases). Germline values: CDR1 SQVTM, CDR2 ANQGSEA. With 3 bases removed from V and 1 base from J, the gap between germline ends came to 9 bases. The CDR3 extends over 13 amino acids.

The V call is TRBV5-1, the J call TRBJ2-7; no definite D call. This CDR3 is 11 amino acids long. Trimming stripped 2 bases from V and 4 bases from J, with 4 bases between. Germline V gene sequence: CDR1 SGHRS, CDR2 YFSETQ. CDR3 DNA sequence: TGCGCCAGCAGCTTTCAATACGAGCAGTACTTC. Its translation: CASSFQYEQYF.

The chain is built from TRBV7-2 and TRBJ2-1; 9 nucleotides match TRBD2. This CDR3 is 15 amino acids long. V was clipped by 4 bases and J by 7 bases; unmatched bases: 8. Germline V gene sequence: CDR1 SGHTA, CDR2 FQGNSA. The CDR3 DNA sequence: TGTGCCAGCAGCTCCCTCCGGCGGGGGGGAAATGAGCAGTTCTTC. Translating it yields CASSSLRRGGNEQFF.

This chain connects TRBV7-8 to TRBJ2-5; D gene ambiguous. CDR3 length: 13 residues. V was pared by 0 bases and J by 9 bases, with 11 bases between. Germline V lookup: CDR1 SGHVS, CDR2 FQNEAQ. The CDR3 protein is CASSLALGSPQYF. DNA for the CDR3: TGTGCCAGCAGCTTAGCTCTAGGGTCGCCCCAGTACTTC. Variable domain in full (rest from reference TRBV7-8 and TRBJ2-5): GAGVSQSPRYKVAKRGQDVALRCDPISGHVSLFWYQQALGQGPEFLTYFQNEAQLDKSGLPSDRFFAERPEGSVSTLKIQRTQQEDSAVYLCASSLALGSPQYFGPGTRLLVL.

The V gene is TRBV2, the J gene TRBJ2-3; unclear D gene. This CDR3 spans 12 amino acids. Per the germline V gene, CDR1 is SNHLY and CDR2 is FYNNEI. The ends were cut back, 10 bases at V and 2 bases at J, with 10 bases in the middle. CDR3 protein: CATRKDTDTQYF. In DNA, the CDR3 is TGTGCCACTCGAAAGGACACAGATACGCAGTATTTT.

The chain combines TRBV6-5 with TRBJ1-1; D unresolved. This CDR3 comprises 13 residues. V lost 4 bases and J lost 6, with 12 bases in between. From germline, CDR1 is MNHEY and CDR2 SVGAGI. CDR3 DNA sequence: TGTGCCAGCAGTTTTGGGAGGGAGGCTGAAGCTTTCTTT. This sequence encodes CASSFGREAEAFF.

The CDR3 coding sequence is TGTGCCAGCAGCCCGACAGGGGTCTCTGGAAACACCATATATTTT. This encodes CASSPTGVSGNTIYF. The gene calls are TRBV3-1 and TRBJ1-3; 8 bases map to TRBD1. The ends lost 4 bases at V and 0 bases at J; junction bases unmatched: 2. Germline V gene sequence: CDR1 LGHDT, CDR2 YNNKEL (reference sequence). CDR3 length: 15 residues.

The V call is TRBV2, the J call TRBJ1-4; tentative D call: TRBD1 (5 bases). CDR3 length equals 12 residues. The germline gives CDR1 SNHLY, CDR2 FYNNEI. The V and J ends lost 10 bases and 10 bases respectively, with 16 bases between them. The CDR3 DNA reads as TGTGCCATTAAGGAGCAGGGCGGAAAACTGTTTTTT. It specifies CAIKEQGGKLFF.

This chain links TRBV7-6 with TRBJ2-2; D may be TRBD2 (6 bases). Germline CDR1 is SGHVS and CDR2 is FNYEAQ. Trimming left V 4 bases short and J 6 bases short, with 18 bases between. This CDR3 comprises 16 residues. Here the CDR3 DNA reads TGTGCCAGCAGCTCTCGTTTGCGGGATGGGGCCGGGGAGCTGTTTTTT. The encoded protein is CASSSRLRDGAGELFF.

This clonotype was seen just once. The J gene is TRBJ2-7, the V gene TRBV2, with no clear D. This CDR3 contains 9 residues. The germline CDR1 and CDR2 sequences are SNHLY and FYNNEI. Trimming took 5 bases from V and 7 from J, leaving 3 bases between them. The CDR3 nucleotides are TGTGCCAGCAGTCAGGAGCAGTACTTC. Its protein product is CASSQEQYF. Variable domain in full (rest from reference TRBV2 and TRBJ2-7): EPEVTQTPSHQVTQMGQEVILRCVPISNHLYFYWYRQILGQKVEFLVSFYNNEISEKSEIFDDQFSVERPDGSNFTLKIRSTKLEDSAMYFCASSQEQYFGPGTRLTVT.

This clonotype was observed a handful of times. The chain is built from TRBV7-9 and TRBJ2-5; maybe TRBD2 (6 bases). This CDR3 has 13 amino acids. Germline CDR1 is SEHNR and CDR2 is FQNEAQ (reference sequence). V dropped 4 bases and J dropped 4 bases, with 10 bases sitting between them. The CDR3 nucleotides are TGTGCCAGCAGCTCGCGGGGCCGAGAGACCCAGTACTTC. Amino acid sequence: CASSSRGRETQYF. The entire variable domain, with the rest obtained from reference TRBV7-9 and TRBJ2-5, is as follows: DTGVSQNPRHKITKRGQNVTFRCDPISEHNRLYWYRQTLGQGPEFLTYFQNEAQLEKSRLLSDRFSAERPKGSFSTLEIQRTEQGDSAMYLCASSSRGRETQYFGPGTRLLVL.

V and J are TRBV20-1 and TRBJ1-2, with D hard to call. The CDR3 consists of 14 residues. Trimming shortened V by 5 bases and J by 5 bases, and 18 bases separated the two germline ends. The germline gives CDR1 DFQATT, CDR2 SNEGSKA (reference sequence). CDR3 protein: CSASSPVAGYGYTF. CDR3 nucleotide sequence: TGCAGTGCTTCCTCTCCAGTGGCGGGTTATGGCTACACCTTC.